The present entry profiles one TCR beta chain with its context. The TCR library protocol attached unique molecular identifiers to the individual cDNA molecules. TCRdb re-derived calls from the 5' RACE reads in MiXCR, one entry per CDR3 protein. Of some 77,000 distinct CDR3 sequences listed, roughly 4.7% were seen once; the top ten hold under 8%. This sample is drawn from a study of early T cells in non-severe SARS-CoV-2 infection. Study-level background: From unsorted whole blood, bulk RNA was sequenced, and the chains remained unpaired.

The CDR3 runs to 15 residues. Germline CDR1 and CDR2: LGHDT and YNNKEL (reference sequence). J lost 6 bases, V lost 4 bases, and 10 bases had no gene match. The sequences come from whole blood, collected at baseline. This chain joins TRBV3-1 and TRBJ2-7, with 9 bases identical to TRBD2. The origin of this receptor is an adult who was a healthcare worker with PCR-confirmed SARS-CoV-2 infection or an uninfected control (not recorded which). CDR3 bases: TGTGCCAGCAGCCGAATTAGCGGGAGATCGGTCGAGCAGTACTTC. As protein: CASSRISGRSVEQYF.